The sample holds one count of the clone carrying this T cell receptor beta chain. These data come from a study of blood T cell repertoires in COVID-19. Study as a whole: Acute and convalescent COVID-19 specimens originated in the United States, Italy and Spain. In each case, the material was cDNA or gDNA derived from T cells, B-cell-depleted T cells, or PBMCs.

In the authors' methods: Amplification of reference gene primers was used by the study to estimate nucleated cell counts. Only in-frame clones appear in the TCRdb table, and some are missing; sequencing was by immunoSEQ multiplex PCR. V and J calls and clone size are those listed in that table; D and trimming were worked out from the DNA. The table shows approximately 220,000 clones, with around four fifths occurring only once. The clonotype was recovered from a woman between 50 and 59 years old with acute or convalescent COVID-19. Sequencing was performed on peripheral blood.

The CDR3 reads CATSDPHRDEGEQYF. The CDR3 DNA is TGTGCCACCAGTGATCCTCACAGGGATGAGGGCGAGCAGTACTTC. The chain couples TRBV24-1 to TRBJ2-7; D is possibly TRBD1 (6 bases). The CDR3 is 15 residues long. With 3 bases removed from V and 6 bases from J, the gap between germline ends came to 17 bases. In germline, CDR1 is KGHDR, CDR2 SFDVKD.